Listed here is a single TCR beta chain. In the original processing: Estimated nucleated cell counts came from reference gene primer amplification. Generated by immunoSEQ multiplex PCR, the TCRdb table keeps only in-frame clones and is missing some. The V and J calls and clone size are taken from that table; D and trimming were inferred from the DNA. This table holds 190,000 or so clones, 85% to 90% found once. This record belongs to a study of blood T cell repertoires in COVID-19. Overall study context: The origin of the acute and convalescent COVID-19 samples was the United States, Italy and Spain. T cells, B-cell-depleted T cells, or PBMCs supplied cDNA or gDNA.

This CDR3 is 16 amino acids long. The V gene's germline CDR1 is SGDLS and CDR2 YYNGEE. With 3 bases clipped from V and 0 bases from J, the junction kept 5 bases outside the gene matches. V usage is TRBV9 and J usage is TRBJ2-1, with TRBD2 matching 8 bases. Input material: peripheral blood. This sequence was found in a man aged 50 to 59 with acute or convalescent COVID-19. CDR3: CASSGERGSSYNEQFF. The CDR3 DNA follows: TGTGCCAGCAGCGGGGAGCGGGGGAGCTCCTACAATGAGCAGTTCTTC. Looking up the rest from reference TRBV9 and TRBJ2-1 gives the full variable domain: DSGVTQTPKHLITATGQRVTLRCSPRSGDLSVYWYQQSLDQGLQFLIQYYNGEERAKGNILERFSAQQFPDLHSELNLSSLELGDSALYFCASSGERGSSYNEQFFGPGTRLTVL.